What follows describes a single T cell receptor beta chain. Its antigen is not known. This sample is drawn from a study of blood T cells in healthy people across ages. A J-beta primer mix and a sample-barcoded 5' primer were used in a second PCR of roughly 6 to 11 cycles. TCRdb ran MiXCR on the 5' RACE reads and lists one entry per CDR3 protein. The repertoire holds hundreds of thousands of distinct CDR3 sequences, with under 65% as singletons. Each individual donor underwent a draw of approximately 10 milliliters of peripheral blood. A minimum of 7 million PBMCs was isolated per sample. This CDR3 region has 15 residues. V gave up 0 bases and J gave up 1 base, with 8 bases separating them. CDR1 is SGHRS and CDR2 is YFSETQ in the germline V gene. General study points: Higher diversity, along with more naive CD4+ cells, distinguished long-lived donors from aged donors.

This receptor was taken from a man aged 55 to 69 in good health. The specimen sequenced was blood. The gene calls are TRBV5-1 and TRBJ1-3; no definite D call. CDR3 nucleotides: TGCGCCAGCAGCTTGGGGTGGGGTTCTGGAAACACCATATATTTT. It specifies CASSLGWGSGNTIYF.